The entry that follows covers one TCR beta chain sequence. The antigen is undetermined. Using a J-beta primer mix together with a sample-barcoded 5' primer, a second PCR was run for roughly 7 to 11 cycles. TCRdb used MiXCR to reprocess the 5' RACE reads, holding one entry per CDR3 protein. The data show about 570,000 distinct CDR3 sequences, about 26% seen once. Per-sample PBMC isolation yielded at least 6.5 million cells. The data stem from a study of blood T cells in healthy people across ages. CDR1 SGHTA and CDR2 FQGNSA come from the germline V gene. Trimming cost V 1 base and J 6 bases; bases outside gene matches: 4. This CDR3 has 15 amino acids. Findings and limits, study-wide: Estimates based on one million T cells were treated as lower bounds.

The J gene is TRBJ2-1, the V gene TRBV7-2, with TRBD1 matching over 9 bases. Sequenced input: blood. The clonotype comes from a woman aged 70-85 years in good health. CDR3 sequence (DNA): TGTGCCAGCAGCTTAGGAGGGACAGGGCCCAATGAGCAGTTCTTC. It translates to CASSLGGTGPNEQFF.